These T cell receptor beta chains were read from a single sample in a study of shared clonotypes between healthy human individuals. TCRdb keeps only in-frame clones here, not all; method: immunoSEQ multiplex PCR. The sample carries 2 million to 2.5 million clones, roughly 95% recorded once. Sequenced: naive CD4+ T cells sorted from blood. These TCRs come from a man aged 18-30 years in good health. CDR3s include the opening cysteine and the closing phenylalanine or tryptophan. The D gene is left open where the match is weak. Clone size is given for some rows only: seen once, a few or many times, or a class if the clone is expanded.

- | TRBJ2-7 | TRBV6-1 | - | TGTGCCAGCAGTACCTACGAGCAGTACTTC | CASSTYEQYF
once | TRBJ1-4 | TRBV30 | TRBD1 | TGTGCCTGGAGGAAAAGCCAAGGGACAGCTAATGAAAAACTGTTTTTT | CAWRKSQGTANEKLFF
- | TRBJ1-5 | TRBV7-6 | - | TGTGCCAGCAGCTTAGAGGATGGATTTAGGCAGCCCCAGCATTTT | CASSLEDGFRQPQHF
- | TRBJ1-2 | TRBV5-1 | - | TGCGCCAGCACCCCCGGGAACCAAGGGGCTAACTATGGCTACACCTTC | CASTPGNQGANYGYTF
- | TRBJ2-1 | TRBV18 | TRBD2 | TGTGCCAGCTCACCACGACGGGAATCCGGGGGGGAGCAGTTCTTC | CASSPRRESGGEQFF
- | TRBJ1-4 | TRBV6-5 | - | TGTGCCAGCAGTCCGTGGCAGGCCCCAAATGAAAAACTGTTTTTT | CASSPWQAPNEKLFF
- | TRBJ2-7 | TRBV4-2 | - | TGTGCCAGCAGCCAAGATGTAGGGGCAGCCTACGAGCAGTACTTC | CASSQDVGAAYEQYF
- | TRBJ1-1 | TRBV7-9 | - | TGTGCCAGCACCCCCTGGGCCCGAATGCGGACTGAAGCTTTCTTT | CASTPWARMRTEAFF
- | TRBJ2-5 | TRBV6-6 | - | TGTGCCAGCAGTTACCCCTTGGAGGAGACCCAGTACTTC | CASSYPLEETQYF
- | TRBJ1-2 | TRBV6-1 | TRBD1 | TGTGCCAGCAAGGGACAGGCCGCCTATGGCTACACCTTC | CASKGQAAYGYTF
once | TRBJ2-2 | TRBV25-1 | TRBD1 | TGTGCCAGCAGCCTCGCGACAGGGGGTGCCCCCGGGGAGCTGTTTTTT | CASSLATGGAPGELFF
- | TRBJ2-6 | TRBV2 | - | TGTGCCAGCAGTCGGGACGGACCATTCTCTGGGGCCAACGTCCTGACTTTC | CASSRDGPFSGANVLTF
- | TRBJ2-5 | TRBV5-1 | - | TGCGCCAGCAGCCTCGGAAACCAAGAGACCCAGTACTTC | CASSLGNQETQYF
once | TRBJ1-4 | TRBV6-6 | TRBD1 | TGTGCCAGCAAGCAGGGGGCGGCTAATGAAAAACTGTTTTTT | CASKQGAANEKLFF
- | TRBJ2-1 | TRBV25-1 | - | TGTGCCAGCAGTTGGGGGAGTGAGCAGTTCTTC | CASSWGSEQFF
once | TRBJ2-3 | TRBV6-6 | - | TGTGCCAGCACCAGGTGGACAGATACGCAGTATTTT | CASTRWTDTQYF
once | TRBJ1-1 | TRBV19 | TRBD1 | TGTGCCAGTAGTATAGGTTACAGGGGGCTGGTGGACACTGAAGCTTTCTTT | CASSIGYRGLVDTEAFF
- | TRBJ2-1 | TRBV5-1 | TRBD2 | TGCGCCAGCAGCTCCTTACCGGGGACTAGCGACCATGAGCAGTTCTTC | CASSSLPGTSDHEQFF
- | TRBJ2-1 | TRBV7-9 | TRBD1 | TGTGCCAGCAGCTTACAAGAGGGGACAGATAAGTTCTTC | CASSLQEGTDKFF
- | TRBJ1-4 | TRBV4-1 | - | TGCGCCAGCAGCCAAGAGGGGGGACTAAAAGAAAAACTGTTTTTT | CASSQEGGLKEKLFF
- | TRBJ2-1 | TRBV29-1 | TRBD2 | TGCACCGCTAGCGGGAGCGGGCGAAATGAGCAGTTCTTC | CTASGSGRNEQFF
- | TRBJ2-2 | TRBV7-3 | TRBD2 | TGTGCCAGCAGCCCTCGACTAGCCTACACCGGGGAGCTGTTTTTT | CASSPRLAYTGELFF
- | TRBJ2-1 | TRBV9 | - | TGTGCCAGCAGCGTAGTACAGGGCACCAATGAGCAGTTCTTC | CASSVVQGTNEQFF
- | TRBJ2-3 | TRBV5-4 | TRBD2 | TGTGCCAGCAGCCGTGGTCCGGGGGGAGGTAAGGGCACAGATACGCAGTATTTT | CASSRGPGGGKGTDTQYF
- | TRBJ2-2 | TRBV6-4 | - | TGTGCCAGCAGTGGGAGGGTCGCCGGGGAGCTGTTTTTT | CASSGRVAGELFF
- | TRBJ2-3 | TRBV7-8 | - | TGTGCCAGCAGCTCCGAAAGGAGTGGGACGCAGTATTTT | CASSSERSGTQYF
- | TRBJ1-5 | TRBV6-6 | - | TGTGCCAGCTGCGGGGACAATCAGCCCCAGCATTTT | CASCGDNQPQHF
- | TRBJ2-7 | TRBV28 | - | TGTGCCAGCAGTTTATCTACAGGACTACTACGGGACGAGCAGTACTTC | CASSLSTGLLRDEQYF
- | TRBJ1-2 | TRBV7-2 | TRBD1 | TGTGCCAGCAGCTTAGCCCCCGGGACAGGGGGCTCGTATGGCTACACCTTC | CASSLAPGTGGSYGYTF
- | TRBJ2-7 | TRBV7-9 | TRBD1 | TGTGCCAGCAGCGGCGGGACAGGGAGCTCCTACGAGCAGTACTTC | CASSGGTGSSYEQYF
- | TRBJ2-1 | TRBV5-1 | TRBD1 | TGCGCCAGCAGCTACTTCCGGGACAGTAACAATGAGCAGTTCTTC | CASSYFRDSNNEQFF